Listed here is a single T cell receptor (beta chain). This record comes from a study of blood T cell repertoires in COVID-19. Study overall: Whether acute or convalescent, the COVID-19 samples came from the United States, Italy and Spain.

Trimming took 1 base from V and 4 from J; bases not matched to a gene: 4. The CDR3 sequence is 15 residues long. Germline CDR1 is LGHDT and CDR2 is YNNKEL (reference sequence). The assay was immunoSEQ multiplex PCR, and TCRdb's table has in-frame clones only and misses some. The sample holds about 90,000 clones, about 86% seen once. This clonotype was sampled from an elderly man with active or convalescent COVID-19. The chain is built from TRBV3-1 (or the pseudogene TRBV3-2) and TRBJ2-1; 7 bases are shared with TRBD2. Sample: peripheral blood. The CDR3 region has the DNA TGTGCCAGCAGCCAAGTGGGGGAGGGTTACAATGAGCAGTTCTTC. This sequence encodes CASSQVGEGYNEQFF.